This T cell receptor beta chain stems from a study of T cells in Graves' hyperthyroidism and ophthalmopathy. General study results and limits: Blood held most thyroid clonotypes expanded above 0.001 frequency. Prediction of ophthalmopathy progression came a median roughly 6.4 months pre-onset.

The study excluded patients with uncontrolled infection, other autoimmune disease, pregnancy or lactation. From less than 13 ml of fresh peripheral blood, PBMCs were isolated. RNA transcripts were the template for amplifying TCR beta CDR3 regions. A set of HTBI primers served as the primers for a first-round RT-PCR of the TCR CDR3. MiXCR, run by TCRdb on the multiplex PCR reads, gives a single entry per CDR3 protein. The sample yields 400,000 to 600,000 distinct CDR3 sequences, around 15% seen once. This clonotype was detected many times. No antigen is known for it. Input material: blood. This clonotype was obtained from a woman aged 30 to 39 with Graves' ophthalmopathy.

CDR3 coding DNA: TGTGCCAGCAGTTACTCAGCAGGGGGGCCCACAGATACGCAGTATTTT. Translated: CASSYSAGGPTDTQYF. The chain recombines TRBV6-2 or TRBV6-3 with TRBJ2-3; D is possibly TRBD1 (7 bases). Germline CDR1 MNHEY, CDR2 SVGEGT. V was trimmed by 0 bases and J by 2 bases, leaving 12 bases between them. This CDR3 spans 16 amino acids.